This TCR beta chain was identified in a study of T cells after yellow fever vaccination. This clonotype was seen a few times. This CDR3 is 15 amino acids long. CDR1 and CDR2 from the germline V gene are SEHNR and FQNEAQ (reference sequence). Trimming stripped 4 bases from V and 5 bases from J, with 15 bases between. One entry per CDR3 protein, called by TCRdb with MiXCR from the 5' RACE reads. The data show about 75,000 distinct CDR3 sequences, about 7.2% seen once. The TCR comes from a man younger than 30 who received the YFV17D yellow fever vaccine. Material: CD8+ T cells sorted from PBMCs, obtained more than 8 days after the first yellow fever vaccination. This chain links TRBV7-9 with TRBJ2-1, with D perhaps TRBD2 (5 bases). As DNA, the CDR3 is TGTGCCAGCAGCTCCCGGGGTAGCGCCCACAATGAGCAGTTCTTC. It codes for CASSSRGSAHNEQFF. Supplemented by reference TRBV7-9 and TRBJ2-1, the full variable domain reads DTGVSQNPRHKITKRGQNVTFRCDPISEHNRLYWYRQTLGQGPEFLTYFQNEAQLEKSRLLSDRFSAERPKGSFSTLEIQRTEQGDSAMYLCASSSRGSAHNEQFFGPGTRLTVL.